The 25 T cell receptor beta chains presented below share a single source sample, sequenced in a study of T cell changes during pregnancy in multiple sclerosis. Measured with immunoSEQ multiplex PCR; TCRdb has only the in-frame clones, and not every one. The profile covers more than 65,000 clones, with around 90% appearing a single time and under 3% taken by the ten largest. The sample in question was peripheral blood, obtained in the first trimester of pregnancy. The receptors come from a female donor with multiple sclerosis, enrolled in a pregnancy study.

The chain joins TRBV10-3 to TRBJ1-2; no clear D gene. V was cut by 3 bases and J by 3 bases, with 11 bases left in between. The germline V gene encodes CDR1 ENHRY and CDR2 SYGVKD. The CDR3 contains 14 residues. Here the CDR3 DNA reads TGTGCCATCAGTGAAGGAGGGAGGGACTATGGCTACACCTTC. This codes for CAISEGGRDYGYTF.

CDR3 nucleotide sequence: TGTGCCAGTAGCTCTAGGGCAATCGGGAGTTACGAGCAGTACTTC. Its translation is CASSSRAIGSYEQYF. V gene TRBV19 combines with J gene TRBJ2-7, with a weak D call TRBD2 (6 bases). CDR1 LNHDA and CDR2 SQIVND come from the germline V gene (reference sequence). Trimming pared 6 bases from V and 4 bases from J, leaving 19 bases between. There are 15 residues in the CDR3.

The CDR3 coding sequence is TGTGCCAGTAGTAAGGCCCGGACTAGCGGCAACAATGAGCAGTTCTTC. It is translated as CASSKARTSGNNEQFF. The chain has TRBV19 and TRBJ2-1, with 10 bases fitting TRBD2. V was pared by 4 bases and J by 5 bases, with 8 bases of the junction left unmatched. Germline CDR1 and CDR2: LNHDA and SQIVND (reference sequence). This CDR3 spans 16 amino acids.

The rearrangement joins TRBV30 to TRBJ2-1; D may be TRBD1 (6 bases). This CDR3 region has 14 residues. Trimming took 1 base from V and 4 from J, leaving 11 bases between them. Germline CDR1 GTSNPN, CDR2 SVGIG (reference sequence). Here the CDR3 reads CAWSDRDNYNEQFF. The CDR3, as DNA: TGTGCCTGGAGTGACCGGGACAATTACAATGAGCAGTTCTTC.

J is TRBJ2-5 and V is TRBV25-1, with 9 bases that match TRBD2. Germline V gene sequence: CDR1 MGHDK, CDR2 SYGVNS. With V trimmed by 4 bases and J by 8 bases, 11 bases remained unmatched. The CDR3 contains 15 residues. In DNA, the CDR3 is TGTGCCAGCAGTGGTACCGGGACTAGCATGCGTACCCAGTACTTC. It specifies CASSGTGTSMRTQYF.

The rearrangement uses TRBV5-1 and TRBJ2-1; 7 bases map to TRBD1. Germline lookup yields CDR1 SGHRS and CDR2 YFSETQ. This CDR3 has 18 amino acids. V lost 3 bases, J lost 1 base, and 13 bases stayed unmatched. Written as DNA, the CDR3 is TGCGCCAGCAGCTCAGAAGGGACAGCCTCGCGGTCCTACAATGAGCAGTTCTTC. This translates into CASSSEGTASRSYNEQFF.

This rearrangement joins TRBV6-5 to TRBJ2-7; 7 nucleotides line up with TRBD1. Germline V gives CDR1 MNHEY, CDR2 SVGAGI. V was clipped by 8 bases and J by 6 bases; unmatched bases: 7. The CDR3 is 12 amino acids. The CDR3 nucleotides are TGTGCCAGCGGGGACAGCGGTGGCGAGCAGTACTTC. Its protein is CASGDSGGEQYF.

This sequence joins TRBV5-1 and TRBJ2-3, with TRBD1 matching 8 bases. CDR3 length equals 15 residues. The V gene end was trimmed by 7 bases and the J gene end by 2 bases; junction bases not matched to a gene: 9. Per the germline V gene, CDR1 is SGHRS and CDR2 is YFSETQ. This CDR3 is CASAREQGDTDTQYF. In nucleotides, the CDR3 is TGCGCCAGCGCGCGGGAACAGGGGGACACAGATACGCAGTATTTT. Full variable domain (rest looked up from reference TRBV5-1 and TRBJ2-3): KAGVTQTPRYLIKTRGQQVTLSCSPISGHRSVSWYQQTPGQGLQFLFEYFSETQRNKGNFPGRFSGRQFSNSRSEMNVSTLELGDSALYLCASAREQGDTDTQYFGPGTRLTVL.

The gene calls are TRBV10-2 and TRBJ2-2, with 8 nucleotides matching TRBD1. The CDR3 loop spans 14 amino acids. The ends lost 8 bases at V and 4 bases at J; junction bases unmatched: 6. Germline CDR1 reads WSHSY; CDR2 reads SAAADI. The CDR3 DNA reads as TGCGCCAGCTCTCAACAGGGGGTCACCGGGGAGCTGTTTTTT. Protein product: CASSQQGVTGELFF.

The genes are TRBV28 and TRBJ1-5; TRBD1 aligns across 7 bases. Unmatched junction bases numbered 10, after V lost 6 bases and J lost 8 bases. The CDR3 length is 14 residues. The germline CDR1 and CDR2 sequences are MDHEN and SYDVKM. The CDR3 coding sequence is TGTGCCAGCAGCCCCAGGGGGTGGGAGGAGCCCCAGCATTTT. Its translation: CASSPRGWEEPQHF.

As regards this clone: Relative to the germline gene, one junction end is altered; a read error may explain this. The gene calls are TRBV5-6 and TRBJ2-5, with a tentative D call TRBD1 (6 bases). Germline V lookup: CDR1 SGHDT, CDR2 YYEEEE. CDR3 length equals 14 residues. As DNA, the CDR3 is TGTGCCAGCAGTTTGGGGACATACCAAGAGACCCAGTACTTC. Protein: CASSLGTYQETQYF.

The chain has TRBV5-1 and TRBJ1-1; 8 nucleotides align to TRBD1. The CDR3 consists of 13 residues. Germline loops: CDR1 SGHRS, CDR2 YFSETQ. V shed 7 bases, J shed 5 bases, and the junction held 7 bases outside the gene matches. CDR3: CASVVQGETEAFF. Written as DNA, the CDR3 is TGCGCCAGCGTCGTACAGGGGGAGACTGAAGCTTTCTTT.

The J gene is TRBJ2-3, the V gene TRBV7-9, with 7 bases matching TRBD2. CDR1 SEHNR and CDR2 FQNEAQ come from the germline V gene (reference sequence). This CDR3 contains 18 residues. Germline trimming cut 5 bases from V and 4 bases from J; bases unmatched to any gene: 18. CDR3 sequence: CASSPRDGGRPEADTQYF. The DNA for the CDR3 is TGTGCCAGCAGCCCTCGCGACGGGGGGAGGCCTGAAGCAGATACGCAGTATTTT.

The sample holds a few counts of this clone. The CDR3 protein is CASSSYRGAGNQPQHF. In DNA, the CDR3 is TGTGCCAGCAGTTCATACAGGGGCGCTGGAAATCAGCCCCAGCATTTT. The chain couples TRBV28 to TRBJ1-5; the match to TRBD1 covers 7 bases. V shed 4 bases, J shed 4 bases, and the junction held 10 bases outside the gene matches. The CDR3 is 16 residues long. Germline V CDR1 and CDR2: MDHEN, SYDVKM. Looking up the rest from reference TRBV28 and TRBJ1-5 gives the full variable domain: DVKVTQSSRYLVKRTGEKVFLECVQDMDHENMFWYRQDPGLGLRLIYFSYDVKMKEKGDIPEGYSVSREKKERFSLILESASTNQTSMYLCASSSYRGAGNQPQHFGDGTRLSIL.

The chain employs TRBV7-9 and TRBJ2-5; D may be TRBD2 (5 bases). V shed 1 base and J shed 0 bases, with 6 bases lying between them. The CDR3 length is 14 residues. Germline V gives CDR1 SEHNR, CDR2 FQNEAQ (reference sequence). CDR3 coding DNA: TGTGCCAGCAGCTTAGGGGAGTACCAAGAGACCCAGTACTTC. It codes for CASSLGEYQETQYF.

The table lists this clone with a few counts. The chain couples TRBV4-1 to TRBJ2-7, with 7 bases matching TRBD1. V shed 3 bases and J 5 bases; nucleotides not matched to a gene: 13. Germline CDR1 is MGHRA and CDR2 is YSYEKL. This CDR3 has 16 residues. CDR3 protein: CASSHPATGSGNEQYF. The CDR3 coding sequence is TGCGCCAGCAGCCACCCCGCGACAGGGTCCGGGAACGAGCAGTACTTC.

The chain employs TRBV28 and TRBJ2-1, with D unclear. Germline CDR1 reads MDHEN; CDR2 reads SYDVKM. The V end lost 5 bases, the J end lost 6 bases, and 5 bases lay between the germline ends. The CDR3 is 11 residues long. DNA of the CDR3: TGTGCCAGCAGTCCACTCAATGAGCAGTTCTTC. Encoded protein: CASSPLNEQFF.

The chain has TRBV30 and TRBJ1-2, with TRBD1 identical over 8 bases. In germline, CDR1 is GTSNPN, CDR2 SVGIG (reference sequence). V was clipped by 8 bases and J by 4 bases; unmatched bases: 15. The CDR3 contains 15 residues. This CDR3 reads CARQTIRGRIYGYTF. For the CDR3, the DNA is TGTGCCCGCCAAACGATCAGGGGGCGTATCTATGGCTACACCTTC.

CDR3 bases: TGTGCCAGCAGCTTAACGGGTAACACTGAAGCTTTCTTT. Translated, it gives CASSLTGNTEAFF. This chain joins TRBV7-2 and TRBJ1-1; D not certain. Germline values: CDR1 SGHTA, CDR2 FQGNSA. V shed 2 bases and J shed 2 bases, with 6 bases lying between them. The CDR3 runs to 13 residues.

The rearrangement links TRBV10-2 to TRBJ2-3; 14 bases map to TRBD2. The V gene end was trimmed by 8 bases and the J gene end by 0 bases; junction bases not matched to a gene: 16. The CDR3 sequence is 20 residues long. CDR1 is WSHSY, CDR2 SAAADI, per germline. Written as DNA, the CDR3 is TGCGCCAGCTCGAGGACCTTCGGACTAGCGGGGGGCTCAAGCACAGATACGCAGTATTTT. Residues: CASSRTFGLAGGSSTDTQYF.

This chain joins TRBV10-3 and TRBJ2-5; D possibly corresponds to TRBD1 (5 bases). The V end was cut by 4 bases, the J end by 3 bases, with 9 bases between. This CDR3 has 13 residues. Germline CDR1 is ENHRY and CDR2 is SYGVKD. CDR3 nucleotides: TGTGCCATCAGTGCAGGGCTAGAAGAGACCCAGTACTTC. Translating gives CAISAGLEETQYF.

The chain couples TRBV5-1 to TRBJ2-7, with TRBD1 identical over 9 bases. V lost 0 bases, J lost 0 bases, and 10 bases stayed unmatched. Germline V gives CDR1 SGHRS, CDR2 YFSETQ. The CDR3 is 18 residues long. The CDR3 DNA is TGCGCCAGCAGCTTGGGGTGGCCTCGGACAGGGGACTCCTACGAGCAGTACTTC. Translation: CASSLGWPRTGDSYEQYF. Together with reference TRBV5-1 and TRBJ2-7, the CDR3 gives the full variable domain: KAGVTQTPRYLIKTRGQQVTLSCSPISGHRSVSWYQQTPGQGLQFLFEYFSETQRNKGNFPGRFSGRQFSNSRSEMNVSTLELGDSALYLCASSLGWPRTGDSYEQYFGPGTRLTVT.

The CDR3 protein is CASSLEGDSNQPQHF. DNA of the CDR3: TGTGCCAGCAGCTTGGAAGGGGATAGCAATCAGCCCCAGCATTTT. This sequence joins TRBV5-5 and TRBJ1-5, with a tentative D call TRBD1 (5 bases). The ends were cut back, 0 bases at V and 0 bases at J, with 7 bases in the middle. The CDR3 has 15 residues. The V gene's germline CDR1 is SGHKS and CDR2 YYEKEE (reference sequence).

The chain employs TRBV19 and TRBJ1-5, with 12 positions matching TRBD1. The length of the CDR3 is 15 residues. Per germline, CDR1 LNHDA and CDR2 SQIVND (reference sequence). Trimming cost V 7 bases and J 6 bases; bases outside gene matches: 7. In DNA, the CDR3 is TGTGCCAGTACCGGGACAGGGGGCGTAGGTCAGCCCCAGCATTTT. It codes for CASTGTGGVGQPQHF.

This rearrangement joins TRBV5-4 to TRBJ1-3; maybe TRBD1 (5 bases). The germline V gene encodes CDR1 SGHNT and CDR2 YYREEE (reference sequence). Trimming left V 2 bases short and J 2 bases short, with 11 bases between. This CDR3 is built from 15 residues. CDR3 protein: CASSFQGVTGNTIYF. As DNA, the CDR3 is TGTGCCAGCAGCTTTCAGGGCGTCACTGGAAACACCATATATTTT.